The TCR beta chain described here comes from a study of regulatory T cells in long-lasting Graves disease. The CDR3 has 15 residues. Trimming stripped 0 bases from V and 0 bases from J, with 9 bases between. Germline V lookup: CDR1 LNHNV, CDR2 YYDKDF (reference sequence). Time point noted: newly diagnosed GD, antithyroid drugs for less than 3 months. Generation of the TCR library employed RNA extracted from PBMCs. The authors drew 9 to 10 milliliters of peripheral blood into EDTA tubes. For TCR beta, libraries came from iRepertoire HTBI primers and Arm-PCR of CDR3 regions. TCRdb passed the multiplex PCR reads through MiXCR, listing each CDR3 protein once. The sample lists roughly 320,000 distinct CDR3 sequences, about a sixth seen once, with 25% to 30% in the top ten. These data were also reused for a study on T cells in Graves' hyperthyroidism and ophthalmopathy. That report notes: In the first-round RT-PCR of the TCR CDR3, the HTBI primer set was used.

The sequenced sample was peripheral blood mononuclear cells (PBMCs), obtained at new diagnosis, from a patient treated with antithyroid drugs. The origin of this receptor is a man in his forties with Graves disease. This chain connects TRBV15 to TRBJ2-7, with no clear D. Here the CDR3 reads CATSRDLVYSYEQYF. Here the CDR3 DNA reads TGTGCCACCAGCAGAGATCTCGTGTACTCCTACGAGCAGTACTTC.